This TCR beta chain came from a study of blood T cell repertoires in COVID-19. Sequencing used immunoSEQ multiplex PCR; TCRdb keeps in-frame clones, though not all of them. The sample consists of around 230,000 clones, approximately 88% of them appearing once. The sample consisted of PBMCs or T cells enriched from blood (not recorded which). This sequence was found in a man aged 18 to 35 with acute COVID-19.

The CDR3 region is CASSLVVESNYGYTF. The DNA of the CDR3 is TGTGCCAGCAGCTTAGTAGTGGAGTCCAACTATGGCTACACCTTC. The chain is built from TRBV5-6 and TRBJ1-2, with no clear D. The CDR3 has 15 amino acids. Trimming removed 2 bases from V and 2 bases from J, with 13 bases in between. Germline CDR1 reads SGHDT; CDR2 reads YYEEEE.